This T cell receptor beta chain derives from a study of blood T cell repertoires in COVID-19. Study context: Samples of COVID-19 (acute and convalescent) were obtained from the United States, Italy and Spain. PBMCs, B-cell-depleted T cells, or T cells provided the cDNA or gDNA that made up the material.

Authors' analysis steps: Cell counts per sample came from amplifying reference gene primers. Libraries were prepared by immunoSEQ multiplex PCR; TCRdb keeps only in-frame clonotypes and omits some of them. D and trimming were read from the DNA, whereas the V and J calls and clone size are those reported in that table. The sample holds 300,000 to 350,000 clones, about 90% seen once. This sequence originates from a woman aged 25 to 39 with COVID-19, enrolled during active disease. Specimen: peripheral blood.

CDR3 amino acids: CASSLQGDEQYF. CDR3 sequence (DNA): TGTGCCAGCAGCCTACAGGGTGACGAGCAGTACTTC. The chain has TRBV5-5 and TRBJ2-7, with D maybe TRBD1 (6 bases). This CDR3 region has 12 residues. The V and J ends lost 4 bases and 5 bases respectively, with 10 bases between them. The germline V gene has CDR1 SGHKS and CDR2 YYEKEE (reference sequence).